The entry that follows covers one T cell receptor beta chain sequence. The CDR3 has 14 amino acids. This sample stems from a study of blood T cell repertoires in COVID-19. On the study more broadly: Sites across the United States, Italy and Spain contributed samples from acute and convalescent COVID-19. PBMCs, B-cell-depleted T cells, or T cells were the source of the cDNA or gDNA that made up the material.

Original processing methods: Researchers report that nucleated cell counts were estimated from reference gene primer amplification. Generated by immunoSEQ multiplex PCR, the TCRdb table keeps only in-frame clones and is missing some. That table furnishes V, J and clone size, whereas the DNA furnished D and trimming. The sample gives about 160,000 clones, approximately 81% of which show up once; around 1% is in the top ten. Sequencing input: peripheral blood. The clonotype was recovered from a man aged 35 to 55 with acute or convalescent COVID-19. The gene calls are TRBV21-1 and TRBJ2-1; the table's D call, TRBD1, has no DNA check behind it. TRBV21-1 is a known pseudogene. CDR3: CASSDRGLYNEQFF. The CDR3 region has the DNA TGTGCCAGCAGCGACAGGGGACTCTACAATGAGCAGTTCTTC.